This TCR beta chain was captured by sequencing in a study of T-cell memory formation after mild COVID-19 (dated by TCRdb to the early 2020s). Describing the broader study: TCR sequence clusters from the two donors were found to be largely donor specific. In a couple of donors, T-cell clones that expanded and contracted after mild COVID-19 were tracked by sequencing TCRalpha and TCRbeta repertoires over time. The cohort comprised two young, previously healthy adult volunteers, one female and one male.

Summary of the overall study and its limitations: From day 15 to 85, contracting clones showed balanced CD4/CD8 phenotypes, whereas a second wave of clones that expanded from day 15 to 37 leaned towards CD4+. Some responding clones were found in pre-infection memory, which suggests that pre-existing cross-reactive memory T cells took part in the SARS-CoV-2 response. Whether the second-wave clones peaking on day 37 were SARS-CoV-2 specific was not confirmed. The study covered only a couple of mild cases, and larger cohorts including severe cases with pre-infection samples were considered necessary. Contracting CD4+ clones were found mainly in CM and EM memory subsets, while CD8+ clones were enriched in EMRA.

This clonotype was seen once. It has no known antigen specificity. Per-nucleotide qualities are absent, and no much larger clonotype sits a single base away. Sequencer: Illumina NovaSeq 6000. cDNA libraries for TCRalpha and TCRbeta were prepared by 5'RACE using constant-segment primers, with sample barcodes and unique molecular identifiers added. Trizol reagent was used to extract RNA from every sample. Libraries were amplified in two PCR steps, with a second sample barcode and Illumina TruSeq adapters added in the second step. Sequencing of the libraries was done on an Illumina NovaSeq, producing 2 x 150 bp paired-end reads. The authors' pipeline ran thus. Demultiplexing of reads and collapsing into UMI-guided consensus sequences were performed with migec v1.2.7. Using mixcr v2.1.11, UMI consensuses were aligned to TRA and TRB V and J templates and then assembled into clonotypes. A clonotype was counted as expanded or contracted only when both edgeR and NoisET called the clonotype significant, with the noise models trained on biological replicates. edgeR calls used a false discovery rate-adjusted p below 0.01 and a log2 fold-change threshold of 1. As an exploratory analysis of dynamics, max-normalized trajectories of the 1000 most abundant clonotypes were examined with PCA combined with hierarchical clustering. Each responding clone was given a CD4 or CD8 phenotype based on the CD4+ and CD8+ repertoires, which had been sequenced separately. TCRdb took the public reads, trimmed them with fastp at Q25, ran MiXCR for clone calling and kept in-frame beta chains. Rows are unified per CDR3 protein, each entry keeping the most common DNA and genes. The V and J calls come from TCRdb's annotation, not from the publication. The sample table shows hundreds of thousands of distinct CDR3 sequences, and approximately 25% are seen once. Approximately 12% of the sample is held by the ten biggest clonotypes.

The cysteine opens and the phenylalanine closes a CDR3 of 12 amino acids. Here the CDR3 DNA is all that survives: 36 bases in frame from base 1. V and J are truncated by 6 bases and 6 bases respectively, leaving an intervening sequence of 10 bases. Ficoll-Paque density gradient centrifugation was the method used to isolate PBMCs. The material sequenced was PBMCs or a T cell subset sorted from them (not recorded which). The TCR comes from an adult woman who had mild COVID-19 (a few samples of this study predate the infection). The sample titles of this study are shuffled in the database, so cell type and time point are left out; the donor was told from shared clones. The rearranged segments are TRBV12-3 or TRBV12-4 and TRBJ2-3; the D segment cannot be called with confidence. This receptor carries the CDR3 CASSKIGDTQYF. The DNA sequence is TGTGCCAGCAGCAAAATAGGGGATACGCAGTATTTT.